The rows below give T cell receptor beta chains drawn from one sample of a study of T cell changes during pregnancy in multiple sclerosis. Some clones are missing from TCRdb's copy, which holds only in-frame ones; the method was immunoSEQ multiplex PCR. This table has 30,000 to 50,000 clones, about 91% appearing once. Sequencing was performed on CD4+ T cells from peripheral blood mononuclear cells, taken in the third trimester of pregnancy. These receptors were taken from a female donor with multiple sclerosis, enrolled in a pregnancy study. Each CDR3 is given with its conserved first and last residue. D genes are given only for firm matches. Some rows mark clone size as missing; the rest say once, few, many or name a class of expanded clone.

>TRBV30|TRBJ2-1|.|.
CAWSQNSGSYNEQFF
TGTGCCTGGAGTCAGAATAGCGGCTCCTACAATGAGCAGTTCTTC
>TRBV30|TRBJ1-5|.|.
CAWSGGGVGQPQHF
TGTGCCTGGAGTGGGGGAGGGGTGGGTCAGCCCCAGCATTTT
>TRBV4-2|TRBJ2-1|TRBD1|.
CASSRDRTSYNEQFF
TGTGCCAGCAGCCGGGACAGGACCTCCTACAATGAGCAGTTCTTC
>TRBV28|TRBJ2-7|TRBD1|.
CASKGQGLYEQYF
TGTGCCAGCAAGGGACAGGGGCTCTACGAGCAGTACTTC
>TRBV4-3|TRBJ2-7|TRBD2|.
CASSQYRLAGLNEQYF
TGCGCCAGCAGCCAATATCGACTAGCGGGACTTAATGAGCAGTACTTC
>TRBV29-1|TRBJ2-5|.|.
CSVDRETQYF
TGCAGCGTTGATCGGGAGACCCAGTACTTC
>TRBV9|TRBJ2-7|TRBD2|.
CASSVGSGRAGEQYF
TGTGCCAGCAGCGTGGGCAGCGGGAGGGCGGGTGAGCAGTACTTC
>TRBV18|TRBJ2-1|TRBD2|.
CASSPPGLAGTRNEQFF
TGTGCCAGCTCACCACCGGGACTAGCGGGTACCCGCAATGAGCAGTTCTTC
>TRBV9|TRBJ2-3|TRBD2|.
CASSVEAGGTQYF
TGTGCCAGCAGCGTAGAAGCGGGAGGTACGCAGTATTTT
>TRBV5-1|TRBJ2-1|TRBD2|.
CASSQTSGNEQFF
TGCGCCAGCAGCCAGACTAGCGGGAATGAGCAGTTCTTC
>TRBV11-3|TRBJ2-1|.|.
CASSLDTNNEQFF
TGTGCCAGCAGCTTGGACACGAACAATGAGCAGTTCTTC
>TRBV2|TRBJ2-2|.|.
CASTWTANTGELFF
TGTGCCAGCACGTGGACAGCTAACACCGGGGAGCTGTTTTTT
>TRBV4-3|TRBJ2-6|TRBD1|.
CASSQDPGQRFSGANVLTF
TGCGCCAGCAGCCAAGATCCGGGACAGAGGTTCTCTGGGGCCAACGTCCTGACTTTC
>TRBV6-5|TRBJ2-5|TRBD1|.
CASSNRDRAGGTQYF
TGTGCCAGCAGTAACCGGGACAGGGCTGGGGGGACCCAGTACTTC
>TRBV11-3|TRBJ2-1|TRBD2|.
CASSSGRYEQFF
TGTGCCAGCAGCAGCGGGAGATATGAGCAGTTCTTC
>TRBV29-1|TRBJ2-1|.|.
CSVLRGPYNEQFF
TGCAGCGTTTTGCGGGGGCCCTACAATGAGCAGTTCTTC
>TRBV7-2|TRBJ1-1|.|few
CASSDTQRNTEAFF
TGTGCCAGCAGCGACACACAGAGGAACACTGAAGCTTTCTTT
>TRBV5-1|TRBJ2-7|TRBD2|.
CASSLELAGAYEQYF
TGCGCCAGCAGCTTGGAGCTAGCGGGAGCCTACGAGCAGTACTTC
>TRBV6-6|TRBJ1-2|.|.
CASSYGYRNGYTF
TGTGCCAGCAGTTACGGATACAGAAATGGCTACACCTTC
>TRBV19|TRBJ2-7|TRBD2|.
CASRYPGGQGEQYF
TGTGCCAGTAGATATCCGGGAGGTCAGGGCGAGCAGTACTTC
>TRBV5-4|TRBJ2-5|TRBD2|.
CASSLFSGRRGTQYF
TGTGCCAGCAGCTTGTTTAGCGGGAGGCGGGGGACCCAGTACTTC
>TRBV2|TRBJ1-2|TRBD1|.
CASTVPGQGHYGYTF
TGTGCCAGCACCGTCCCGGGACAGGGACACTATGGCTACACCTTC
>TRBV5-4|TRBJ1-2|TRBD1|.
CASSLQGAYGYTF
TGTGCCAGCAGCTTGCAGGGGGCCTATGGCTACACCTTC
>TRBV18|TRBJ2-7|.|.
CASSADTLREQYF
TGTGCCAGCTCAGCGGACACCCTCCGGGAGCAGTACTTC
>TRBV19|TRBJ2-7|TRBD2|once
CASRKFGTSGPYEQYF
TGTGCCAGTAGGAAGTTCGGGACTAGCGGCCCCTACGAGCAGTACTTC
>TRBV5-1|TRBJ1-1|.|.
CASSLEGVAPHTEAFF
TGCGCCAGCAGCTTGGAGGGGGTCGCCCCCCACACTGAAGCTTTCTTT
>TRBV6-5|TRBJ1-2|TRBD1|.
CASSPGTGGGYTF
TGTGCCAGCAGCCCCGGGACAGGGGGCGGCTACACCTTC
>TRBV6-5|TRBJ1-3|.|.
CASSYSGGIPGNTIYF
TGTGCCAGCAGTTACTCGGGGGGGATCCCTGGAAACACCATATATTTT
>TRBV5-1|TRBJ2-1|.|.
CASSLELATYNEQFF
TGCGCCAGCAGCTTGGAGTTAGCAACCTACAATGAGCAGTTCTTC
>TRBV14|TRBJ2-2|.|.
CASSQAAGFRELFF
TGTGCCAGCAGCCAAGCGGCAGGTTTTAGGGAGCTGTTTTTT
>TRBV5-1|TRBJ2-4|TRBD2|.
CASSPLAGAKNIQYF
TGCGCCAGCAGCCCGCTAGCGGGAGCCAAAAACATTCAGTACTTC
>TRBV7-9|TRBJ1-1|TRBD1|.
CASSSDRASTEAFF
TGTGCCAGCAGCTCGGACAGGGCTAGTACTGAAGCTTTCTTT
>TRBV5-1|TRBJ2-7|TRBD2|.
CASSYGGAGEQYF
TGCGCCAGCAGCTACGGGGGGGCAGGGGAGCAGTACTTC
>TRBV7-9|TRBJ1-1|.|.
CASSLGPGGGQRTEAFF
TGTGCCAGCAGCTTAGGCCCTGGGGGGGGGCAGCGGACTGAAGCTTTCTTT
>TRBV14|TRBJ2-7|TRBD2|.
CASSREGGLAGSHEQYF
TGTGCCAGCAGCCGAGAAGGGGGACTAGCGGGAAGTCACGAGCAGTACTTC
>TRBV6-5|TRBJ1-1|.|.
CASSSREGNTEAFF
TGTGCCAGCAGTTCCAGGGAGGGGAACACTGAAGCTTTCTTT
>TRBV5-4|TRBJ2-7|TRBD2|.
CASSLAGGPSYEQYF
TGTGCCAGCAGCTTGGCGGGAGGGCCCTCCTACGAGCAGTACTTC
>TRBV7-7|TRBJ2-5|TRBD2|.
CASSPGGERTQYF
TGTGCCAGCAGCCCGGGGGGGGAGAGGACCCAGTACTTC